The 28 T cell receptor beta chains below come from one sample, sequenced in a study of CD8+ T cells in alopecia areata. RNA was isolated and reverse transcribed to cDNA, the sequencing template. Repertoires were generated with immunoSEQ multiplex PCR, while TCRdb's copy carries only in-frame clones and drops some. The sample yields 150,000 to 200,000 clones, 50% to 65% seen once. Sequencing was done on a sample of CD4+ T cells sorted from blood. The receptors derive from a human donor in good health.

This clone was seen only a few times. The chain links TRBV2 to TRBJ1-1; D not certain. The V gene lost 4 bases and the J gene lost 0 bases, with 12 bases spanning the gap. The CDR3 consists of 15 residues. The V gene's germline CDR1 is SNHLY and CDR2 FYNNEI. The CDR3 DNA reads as TGTGCCAGCAGTGCCTCGAGCCAGGTGAACACTGAAGCTTTCTTT. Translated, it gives CASSASSQVNTEAFF. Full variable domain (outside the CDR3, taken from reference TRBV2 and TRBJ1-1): EPEVTQTPSHQVTQMGQEVILRCVPISNHLYFYWYRQILGQKVEFLVSFYNNEISEKSEIFDDQFSVERPDGSNFTLKIRSTKLEDSAMYFCASSASSQVNTEAFFGQGTRLTVV.

CDR3 nucleotides: TGTGCCACCAGCGGCGTAGCGGGACTGAACACCGGGGAGCTGTTTTTT. Protein sequence: CATSGVAGLNTGELFF. The chain joins TRBV15 to TRBJ2-2; 8 positions match TRBD2. The CDR3 totals 16 residues. V dropped 5 bases and J dropped 1; count of bases not matched to a gene: 6. The V gene's germline CDR1 is LNHNV and CDR2 YYDKDF (reference sequence).

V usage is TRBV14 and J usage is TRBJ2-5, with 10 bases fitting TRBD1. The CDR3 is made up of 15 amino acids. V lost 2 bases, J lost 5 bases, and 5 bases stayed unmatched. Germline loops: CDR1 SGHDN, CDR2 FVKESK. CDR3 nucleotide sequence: TGTGCCAGCAGCCAATGGGACAGGGGAGCCGAGACCCAGTACTTC. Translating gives CASSQWDRGAETQYF.

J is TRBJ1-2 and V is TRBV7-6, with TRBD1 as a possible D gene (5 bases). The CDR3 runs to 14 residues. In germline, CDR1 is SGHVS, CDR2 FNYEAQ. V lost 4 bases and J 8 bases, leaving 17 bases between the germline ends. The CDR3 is CASSSGAFWEGYTF. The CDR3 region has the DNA TGTGCCAGCAGCTCCGGGGCGTTTTGGGAAGGCTACACCTTC.

The CDR3 loop is CASSANPGLATDTQYF. As DNA, the CDR3 is TGTGCCAGCTCAGCGAATCCGGGACTAGCTACAGATACGCAGTATTTT. The chain recombines TRBV18 with TRBJ2-3; TRBD2 matches 9 bases. Germline V gene lookup returns CDR1 KGHSH and CDR2 LQKENI. The CDR3 is 16 amino acids. V lost 5 bases, J lost 3 bases, and 9 bases stayed unmatched.

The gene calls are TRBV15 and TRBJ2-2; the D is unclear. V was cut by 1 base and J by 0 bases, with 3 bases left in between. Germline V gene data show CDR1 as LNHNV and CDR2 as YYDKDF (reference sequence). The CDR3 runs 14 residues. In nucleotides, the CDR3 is TGTGCCACCAGCAGAGGAGCGAACACCGGGGAGCTGTTTTTT. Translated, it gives CATSRGANTGELFF.

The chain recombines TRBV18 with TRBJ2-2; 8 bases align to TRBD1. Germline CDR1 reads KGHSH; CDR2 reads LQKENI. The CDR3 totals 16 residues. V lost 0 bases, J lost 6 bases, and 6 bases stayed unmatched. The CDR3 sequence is CASSPPRQGLAGELFF. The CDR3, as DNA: TGTGCCAGCTCACCACCGAGACAGGGGTTGGCCGGGGAGCTGTTTTTT.

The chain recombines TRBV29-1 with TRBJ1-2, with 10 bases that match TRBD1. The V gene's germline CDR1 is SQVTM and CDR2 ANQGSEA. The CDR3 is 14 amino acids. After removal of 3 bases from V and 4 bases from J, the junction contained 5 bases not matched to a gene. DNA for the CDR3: TGCAGCGTTGAGGGGGACAGGGGAAGCTATGGCTACACCTTC. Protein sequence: CSVEGDRGSYGYTF.

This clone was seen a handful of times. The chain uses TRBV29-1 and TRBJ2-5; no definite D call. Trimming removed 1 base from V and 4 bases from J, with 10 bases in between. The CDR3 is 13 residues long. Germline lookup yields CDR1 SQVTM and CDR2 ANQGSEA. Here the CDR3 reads CSVEAQSTETQYF. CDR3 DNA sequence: TGCAGCGTTGAAGCGCAAAGCACAGAGACCCAGTACTTC.

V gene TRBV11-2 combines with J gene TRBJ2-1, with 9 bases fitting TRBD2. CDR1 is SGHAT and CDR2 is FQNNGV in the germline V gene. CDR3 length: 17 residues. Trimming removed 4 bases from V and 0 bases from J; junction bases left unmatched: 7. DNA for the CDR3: TGTGCCAGCAGCTCCCGGGGTAGCGGGAGCTCCTACAATGAGCAGTTCTTC. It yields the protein CASSSRGSGSSYNEQFF.

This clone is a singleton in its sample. The CDR3 sequence: CASSLGTVYNEQFF. CDR3 bases: TGTGCCAGCAGCTTAGGGACAGTATACAATGAGCAGTTCTTC. The chain combines TRBV7-9 with TRBJ2-1; D perhaps matches TRBD1 (6 bases). The ends were cut back, 1 base at V and 4 bases at J, with 8 bases in the middle. The CDR3 contains 14 residues. Looked up from germline, CDR1 is SEHNR and CDR2 is FQNEAQ (reference sequence).

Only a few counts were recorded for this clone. CDR3 sequence: CAIQDASYEQYF. In nucleotides, the CDR3 is TGTGCCATCCAGGACGCCTCCTACGAGCAGTACTTC. The V gene is TRBV10-3, the J gene TRBJ2-7; D gene ambiguous. Trimming took off 8 bases at V and 0 bases at J, with 8 bases between the two ends. The germline gives CDR1 ENHRY, CDR2 SYGVKD. The CDR3 spans 12 residues.

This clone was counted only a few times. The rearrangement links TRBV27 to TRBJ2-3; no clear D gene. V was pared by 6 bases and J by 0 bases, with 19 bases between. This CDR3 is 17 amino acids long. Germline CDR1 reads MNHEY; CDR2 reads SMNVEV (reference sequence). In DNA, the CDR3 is TGTGCCAGCAGGGATCTAGACCTTCGATTTAGCACAGATACGCAGTATTTT. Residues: CASRDLDLRFSTDTQYF.

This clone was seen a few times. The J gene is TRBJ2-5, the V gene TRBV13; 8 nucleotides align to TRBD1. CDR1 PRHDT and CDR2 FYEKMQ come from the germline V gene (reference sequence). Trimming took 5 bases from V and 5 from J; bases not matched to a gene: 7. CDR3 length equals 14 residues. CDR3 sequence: CASSRGQAVETQYF. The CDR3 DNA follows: TGTGCCAGCAGCCGGGGACAGGCCGTGGAGACCCAGTACTTC.

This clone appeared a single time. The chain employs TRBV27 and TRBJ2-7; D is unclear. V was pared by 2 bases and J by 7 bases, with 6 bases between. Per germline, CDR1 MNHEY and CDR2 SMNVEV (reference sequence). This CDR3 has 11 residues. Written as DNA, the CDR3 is TGTGCCAGCAGTTTAAGGGAAGAGCAGTACTTC. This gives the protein CASSLREEQYF.

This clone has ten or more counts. The chain's CDR3 is CASSPRLGTQYF. The CDR3 DNA is TGTGCCAGCTCACCAAGGCTTGGGACCCAGTACTTC. The chain recombines TRBV18 with TRBJ2-5, with D hard to call. The CDR3 contains 12 residues. The germline V and J ends were trimmed by 2 bases and 7 bases, with 8 bases remaining between them. Germline CDR1 KGHSH, CDR2 LQKENI.

The DNA of the CDR3 is TGTGCCAGCAGCAAACCCGGGACAGGGTATGGCTACACCTTC. Translation: CASSKPGTGYGYTF. V and J are TRBV5-4 and TRBJ1-2, with 9 positions matching TRBD1. CDR1 and CDR2 (germline): SGHNT, YYREEE (reference sequence). Germline trimming cut 4 bases from V and 5 bases from J; bases unmatched to any gene: 6. The length of the CDR3 is 14 residues. Variable domain in full (rest from reference TRBV5-4 and TRBJ1-2): ETGVTQSPTHLIKTRGQQVTLRCSSQSGHNTVSWYQQALGQGPQFIFQYYREEENGRGNFPPRFSGLQFPNYSSELNVNALELDDSALYLCASSKPGTGYGYTFGSGTRLTVV.

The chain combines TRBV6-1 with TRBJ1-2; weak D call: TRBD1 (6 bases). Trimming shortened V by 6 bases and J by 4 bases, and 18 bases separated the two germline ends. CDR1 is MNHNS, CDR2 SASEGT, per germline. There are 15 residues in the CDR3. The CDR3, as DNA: TGTGCCAGCAGGCAGACATTTGCGGGGGCCTATGGCTACACCTTC. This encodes CASRQTFAGAYGYTF.

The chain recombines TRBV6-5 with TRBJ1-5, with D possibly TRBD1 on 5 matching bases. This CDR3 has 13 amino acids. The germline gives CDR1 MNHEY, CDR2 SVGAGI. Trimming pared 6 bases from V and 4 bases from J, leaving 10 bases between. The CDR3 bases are TGTGCCAGCAGACCGGGACCAAATCAGCCCCAGCATTTT. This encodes CASRPGPNQPQHF.

The CDR3 sequence is CASSSTGRNEKLFF. CDR3 sequence (DNA): TGTGCCAGCAGCTCGACAGGGAGGAATGAAAAACTGTTTTTT. The V call is TRBV9, the J call TRBJ1-4; 7 nucleotides match TRBD1. Germline trimming cut 4 bases from V and 5 bases from J; bases unmatched to any gene: 5. Germline loops: CDR1 SGDLS, CDR2 YYNGEE. The CDR3 consists of 14 residues.

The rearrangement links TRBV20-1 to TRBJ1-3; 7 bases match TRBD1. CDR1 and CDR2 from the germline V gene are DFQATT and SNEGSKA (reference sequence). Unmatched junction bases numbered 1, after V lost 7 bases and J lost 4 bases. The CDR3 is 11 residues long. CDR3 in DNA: TGCAGTGGGACAGGCGGAAACACCATATATTTT. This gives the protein CSGTGGNTIYF.

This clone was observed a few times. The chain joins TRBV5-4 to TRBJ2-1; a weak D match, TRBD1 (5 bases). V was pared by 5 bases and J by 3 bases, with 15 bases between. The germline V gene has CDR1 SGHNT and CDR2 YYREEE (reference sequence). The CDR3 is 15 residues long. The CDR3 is CASRLDSPYYNEQFF. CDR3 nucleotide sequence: TGTGCCAGCAGGTTAGACAGCCCATACTACAATGAGCAGTTCTTC.

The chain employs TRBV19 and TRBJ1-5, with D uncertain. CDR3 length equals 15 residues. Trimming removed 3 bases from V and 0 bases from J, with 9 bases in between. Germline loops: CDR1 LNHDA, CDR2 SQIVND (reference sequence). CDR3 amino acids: CASSISVNSNQPQHF. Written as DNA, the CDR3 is TGTGCCAGTAGTATCTCTGTTAATAGCAATCAGCCCCAGCATTTT.

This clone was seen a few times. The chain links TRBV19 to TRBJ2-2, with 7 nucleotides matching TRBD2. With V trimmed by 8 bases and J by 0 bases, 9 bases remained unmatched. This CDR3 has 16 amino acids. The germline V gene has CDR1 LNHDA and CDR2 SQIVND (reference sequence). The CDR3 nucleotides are TGTGCCAGTGGTTTTCTAGCGGCGTCGAACACCGGGGAGCTGTTTTTT. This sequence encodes CASGFLAASNTGELFF.

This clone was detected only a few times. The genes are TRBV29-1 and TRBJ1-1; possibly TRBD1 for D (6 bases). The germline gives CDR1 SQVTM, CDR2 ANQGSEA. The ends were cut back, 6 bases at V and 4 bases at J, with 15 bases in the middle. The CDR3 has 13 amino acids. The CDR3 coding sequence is TGCAGCGTCGTTGGACAGCCGGGCACTGAAGCTTTCTTT. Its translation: CSVVGQPGTEAFF.

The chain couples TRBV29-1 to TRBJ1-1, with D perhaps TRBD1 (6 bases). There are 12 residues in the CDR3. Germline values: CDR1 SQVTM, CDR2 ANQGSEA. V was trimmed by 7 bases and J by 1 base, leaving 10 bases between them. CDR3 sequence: CSENRANTEAFF. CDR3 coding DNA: TGCAGCGAAAACAGGGCGAACACTGAAGCTTTCTTT.

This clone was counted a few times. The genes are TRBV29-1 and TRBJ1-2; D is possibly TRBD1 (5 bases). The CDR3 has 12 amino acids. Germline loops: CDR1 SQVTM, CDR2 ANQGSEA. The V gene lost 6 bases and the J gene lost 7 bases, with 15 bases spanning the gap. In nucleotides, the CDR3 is TGCAGCGTCGCCGGTGGGGGAAGTGGCTACACCTTC. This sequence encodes CSVAGGGSGYTF.

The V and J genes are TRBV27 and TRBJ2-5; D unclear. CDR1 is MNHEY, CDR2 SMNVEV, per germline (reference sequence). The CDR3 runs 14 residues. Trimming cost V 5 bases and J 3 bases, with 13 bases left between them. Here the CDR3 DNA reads TGTGCCAGCAGTCCCCTAGGCGGAGAAGAGACCCAGTACTTC. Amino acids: CASSPLGGEETQYF.